Below are 30 T cell receptor beta chains sequenced from a single sample in a study of Ad26.COV2.S vaccination and SARS-CoV-2 variants. This sample's treatment: some 19 received Ad26.COV2.S at low or high dose, single or two shots; 5 received placebo; per-sample allocation not given. Collection of the samples took place on day 63 after the first injection of vaccine or placebo. TCRdb's copy holds only in-frame clones and misses some; the assay was immunoSEQ multiplex PCR. The table records about 410,000 clones, roughly nine tenths of them present only once. The sample here was peripheral blood, taken in a trial of Ad26.COV2.S vaccine versus placebo. The receptors were gathered from a person aged 18-65 years who received the Ad26.COV2.S COVID-19 vaccine or a placebo.

The genes are TRBV2 and TRBJ2-7, with D perhaps matching TRBD1 (5 bases). V was trimmed by 2 bases and J by 4 bases, leaving 18 bases between them. There are 16 residues in the CDR3. The V gene's germline CDR1 is SNHLY and CDR2 FYNNEI. CDR3 sequence: CASSETVGSTGYEQYF. The CDR3 DNA reads as TGTGCCAGCAGTGAAACGGTGGGGTCTACAGGATACGAGCAGTACTTC.

The rearrangement joins TRBV5-1 to TRBJ2-5, with a possible D match to TRBD1 (6 bases). Per the germline V gene, CDR1 is SGHRS and CDR2 is YFSETQ. V dropped 4 bases and J dropped 3 bases, with 13 bases sitting between them. This CDR3 is 14 amino acids long. The CDR3 region has the DNA TGCGCCAGCAGCCCTGGGACAAACAAAGAGACCCAGTACTTC. It specifies CASSPGTNKETQYF.

The chain combines TRBV10-2 with TRBJ2-1; TRBD2 aligns across 10 bases. CDR3 length equals 14 residues. The junction had 8 bases not matched to a gene; V was cut back by 8 bases and J by 7 bases. Per germline, CDR1 WSHSY and CDR2 SAAADI. The chain's CDR3 is CASLALAGANEQFF. In DNA, the CDR3 is TGCGCCAGCCTGGCGCTAGCGGGGGCGAATGAGCAGTTCTTC.

This chain's CDR3 is CASSLVPGQKAFF. CDR3 nucleotides: TGTGCCAGCAGCTTAGTTCCTGGACAGAAAGCTTTCTTT. The chain recombines TRBV7-2 with TRBJ1-1; possibly TRBD1 for D (6 bases). This CDR3 is 13 amino acids long. CDR1 is SGHTA and CDR2 is FQGNSA in the germline V gene. V was trimmed by 1 base and J by 9 bases, leaving 12 bases between them.

This CDR3 is CVRSLVRGGWTEAFF. DNA of the CDR3: TGTGTCAGAAGCTTAGTTAGGGGTGGGTGGACTGAAGCTTTCTTT. This sequence joins TRBV7-5 and TRBJ1-1; the table's D gene call, TRBD1, was not cross checked with the DNA. TRBV7-5 is labeled a pseudogene. The CDR3 loop spans 15 amino acids.

V usage is TRBV11-3 and J usage is TRBJ2-1, with TRBD2 identical over 10 bases. The V gene's germline CDR1 is SGHNT and CDR2 YENEEA. The J segment lost 2 bases and the V segment lost 5 bases, leaving 6 bases of the junction unmatched. This CDR3 spans 16 amino acids. CDR3 bases: TGTGCCAGCAGCCCTGAAGCGGGGGGGCCCTACAATGAGCAGTTCTTC. The encoded protein is CASSPEAGGPYNEQFF.

CDR3 in amino acids: CASSLHTDTQYF. DNA of the CDR3: TGTGCCAGCAGCCTCCACACAGATACGCAGTATTTT. The chain links TRBV11-2 to TRBJ2-3; D call uncertain. Trimming left V 5 bases short and J 2 bases short, with 5 bases between. Germline assignment: CDR1 SGHAT and CDR2 FQNNGV. The CDR3 length is 12 residues.

The chain has TRBV7-9 and TRBJ2-7; 7 bases align to TRBD1. The length of the CDR3 is 15 residues. Germline trimming cut 2 bases from V and 7 bases from J; bases unmatched to any gene: 11. The V gene's germline CDR1 is SEHNR and CDR2 FQNEAQ (reference sequence). The CDR3 coding sequence is TGTGCCAGCAGCTTATGGACAGGCGAGGCCGAGGAGCAGTACTTC. This encodes CASSLWTGEAEEQYF.

This clone appeared a single time. This chain joins TRBV19 and TRBJ2-1, with 7 nucleotides matching TRBD2. CDR1 is LNHDA, CDR2 SQIVND, per germline (reference sequence). The CDR3 is 15 amino acids. Trimming took 5 bases from V and 3 from J; bases not matched to a gene: 7. This CDR3 is CASSGLEGNYNEQFF. CDR3 bases: TGTGCCAGTAGTGGACTAGAGGGCAACTACAATGAGCAGTTCTTC.

V and J are TRBV7-8 and TRBJ1-5; no clear D. Deletions cut 5 bases from V and 0 bases from J, with 20 bases between. The germline V gene encodes CDR1 SGHVS and CDR2 FQNEAQ. This CDR3 has 18 amino acids. The CDR3 sequence is CASSRLAAPSSSNQPQHF. The DNA of the CDR3 is TGTGCCAGCAGCAGATTGGCGGCTCCGTCTTCTAGCAATCAGCCCCAGCATTTT.

V gene TRBV6-2 or TRBV6-3 combines with J gene TRBJ1-5, with D perhaps TRBD1 (5 bases). The CDR3 contains 15 residues. The germline V gene encodes CDR1 MNHEY and CDR2 SVGEGT. V was clipped by 7 bases and J by 9 bases, with 22 bases between them. CDR3 amino acids: CASTPSQDTVGPQHF. In DNA form, the CDR3 reads TGTGCCAGCACCCCATCCCAGGACACGGTCGGGCCCCAGCATTTT.

The genes are TRBV6-6 and TRBJ1-2; D unclear. V was shortened by 0 bases and J by 4 bases, with 0 bases between the two germline ends. CDR3 length equals 11 residues. The germline V gene has CDR1 MNHNY and CDR2 SVGAGI (reference sequence). DNA of the CDR3: TGTGCCAGCAGTTACTCCTATGGCTACACCTTC. Translating gives CASSYSYGYTF.

This chain joins TRBV2 and TRBJ1-2; D not resolved. This CDR3 spans 14 amino acids. The germline V gene has CDR1 SNHLY and CDR2 FYNNEI. Trimming removed 6 bases from V and 0 bases from J, with 11 bases in between. CDR3 residues: CASRKDTANYGYTF. The DNA for the CDR3 is TGTGCCAGCAGGAAAGACACAGCTAACTATGGCTACACCTTC.

This clone is a singleton in its sample. This chain links TRBV18 with TRBJ1-5; 9 bases align to TRBD1. This CDR3 comprises 17 residues. V shed 4 bases and J 3 bases; nucleotides not matched to a gene: 10. Germline V gene lookup returns CDR1 KGHSH and CDR2 LQKENI. CDR3 residues: CASSLTGQGEFNQPQHF. In nucleotides, the CDR3 is TGTGCCAGCTCACTCACGGGACAGGGCGAGTTCAATCAGCCCCAGCATTTT.

This clone came up once. The rearrangement uses TRBV15 and TRBJ1-3; D is uncertain. Trimming shortened V by 9 bases and J by 2 bases, and 23 bases separated the two germline ends. The CDR3 consists of 17 residues. Germline V lookup: CDR1 LNHNV, CDR2 YYDKDF (reference sequence). The CDR3: CATKKQAATATGNTIYF. CDR3 coding DNA: TGTGCCACAAAGAAGCAGGCGGCGACGGCGACTGGAAACACCATATATTTT.

This rearrangement joins TRBV7-9 to TRBJ1-6; the match to TRBD1 covers 7 bases. Germline CDR1 and CDR2: SEHNR and FQNEAQ (reference sequence). The CDR3 consists of 19 residues. V lost 3 bases and J lost 3; bases outside the gene matches: 14. CDR3 sequence (DNA): TGTGCCAGCAGCTTTGGGCCAGGACAGGCTGGAGGCTATAATTCACCCCTCCACTTT. It is translated as CASSFGPGQAGGYNSPLHF.

The chain is built from TRBV5-1 and TRBJ2-6; TRBD2 might be the D (6 bases). In germline, CDR1 is SGHRS, CDR2 YFSETQ. V gave up 1 base and J gave up 2 bases, with 7 bases separating them. CDR3 length: 15 amino acids. The CDR3 sequence is CASSLWGAGANVLTF. The CDR3 DNA is TGCGCCAGCAGCTTGTGGGGGGCTGGGGCCAACGTCCTGACTTTC. Supplemented by reference TRBV5-1 and TRBJ2-6, the full variable domain reads KAGVTQTPRYLIKTRGQQVTLSCSPISGHRSVSWYQQTPGQGLQFLFEYFSETQRNKGNFPGRFSGRQFSNSRSEMNVSTLELGDSALYLCASSLWGAGANVLTFGAGSRLTVL.

The rearrangement joins TRBV6-2 or TRBV6-3 to TRBJ1-1; D remains ambiguous. The CDR3 contains 11 residues. Germline assignment: CDR1 MNHEY and CDR2 SVGEGT. With 3 bases removed from V and 4 bases from J, the gap between germline ends came to 3 bases. CDR3 protein: CASSYATEAFF. DNA for the CDR3: TGTGCCAGCAGTTATGCCACTGAAGCTTTCTTT.

This chain joins TRBV7-2 and TRBJ1-1, with D unclear. The CDR3 is 14 residues long. Germline V lookup: CDR1 SGHTA, CDR2 FQGNSA. Trimming took off 5 bases at V and 5 bases at J, with 15 bases between the two ends. CDR3 bases: TGTGCCAGCAGCCTAGGGTTTGCGGGAACTGAAGCTTTCTTT. This encodes CASSLGFAGTEAFF.

The chain combines TRBV2 with TRBJ2-3, with 7 nucleotides matching TRBD1. Germline values: CDR1 SNHLY, CDR2 FYNNEI. J was trimmed by 4 bases and V by 5 bases; bases with no gene match: 12. The CDR3 sequence is 16 residues long. The CDR3 nucleotides are TGTGCCAGCAGTCACTTTCGGACAGGAGGCGCAGATACGCAGTATTTT. This encodes CASSHFRTGGADTQYF. Drawing the rest from reference TRBV2 and TRBJ2-3, the complete variable domain is EPEVTQTPSHQVTQMGQEVILRCVPISNHLYFYWYRQILGQKVEFLVSFYNNEISEKSEIFDDQFSVERPDGSNFTLKIRSTKLEDSAMYFCASSHFRTGGADTQYFGPGTRLTVL.

J is TRBJ2-3 and V is TRBV7-9, with unresolved D. The CDR3 contains 13 residues. V lost 5 bases and J 2 bases, leaving 8 bases between the germline ends. Germline V gene lookup returns CDR1 SEHNR and CDR2 FQNEAQ (reference sequence). The CDR3: CASSVSVTDTQYF. The CDR3 region has the DNA TGTGCCAGCAGCGTGTCAGTCACAGATACGCAGTATTTT. The whole variable domain, filled in from reference TRBV7-9 and TRBJ2-3, reads DTGVSQNPRHKITKRGQNVTFRCDPISEHNRLYWYRQTLGQGPEFLTYFQNEAQLEKSRLLSDRFSAERPKGSFSTLEIQRTEQGDSAMYLCASSVSVTDTQYFGPGTRLTVL.

J is TRBJ1-1 and V is TRBV2, with D hard to call. Trimming shortened V by 2 bases and J by 5 bases, and 12 bases separated the two germline ends. The length of the CDR3 is 14 residues. Germline CDR1 and CDR2: SNHLY and FYNNEI. CDR3 in amino acids: CASSEMGIGTEAFF. The CDR3 bases are TGTGCCAGCAGTGAAATGGGGATAGGGACTGAAGCTTTCTTT.

The rearrangement uses TRBV25-1 and TRBJ2-7, with D maybe TRBD1 (5 bases). The V gene's germline CDR1 is MGHDK and CDR2 SYGVNS. This CDR3 comprises 13 residues. V was trimmed by 6 bases and J by 2 bases, leaving 11 bases between them. In DNA, the CDR3 is TGTGCCAGCAGAAAACAGGAGACCTACGAGCAGTACTTC. It encodes CASRKQETYEQYF.

V usage is TRBV2 and J usage is TRBJ1-2; no clear D. CDR1 is SNHLY and CDR2 is FYNNEI in the germline V gene. The CDR3 sequence is 13 residues long. Trimming took 7 bases from V and 3 from J, leaving 12 bases between them. In DNA, the CDR3 is TGTGCCAGCACCCCCAAGGATTACTATGGCTACACCTTC. Its translation is CASTPKDYYGYTF.

The rearrangement uses TRBV11-3 and TRBJ2-1, with D possibly matching TRBD2 (6 bases). Trimming removed 3 bases at V and 14 bases at J, with 14 bases between. CDR1 and CDR2 (germline): SGHNT, YENEEA. This CDR3 region has 12 residues. CDR3 region: CASSLDGGLKFF. The DNA of the CDR3 is TGTGCCAGCAGCTTGGACGGGGGATTAAAGTTCTTC. The full variable domain, rest sourced from reference TRBV11-3 and TRBJ2-1, is EAGVVQSPRYKIIEKKQPVAFWCNPISGHNTLYWYLQNLGQGPELLIRYENEEAVDDSQLPKDRFSAERLKGVDSTLKIQPAELGDSAVYLCASSLDGGLKFFGPGTRLTVL.

This clone showed up just a few times. This chain joins TRBV25-1 and TRBJ1-5, with D perhaps matching TRBD1 (6 bases). CDR1 and CDR2 (germline): MGHDK, SYGVNS. The CDR3 is 16 amino acids. V was cut by 5 bases and J by 2 bases, with 16 bases left in between. The CDR3 nucleotides read TGTGCCAGCAGTCCTGGACAGCCCCGAGGCAATCAGCCCCAGCATTTT. It specifies CASSPGQPRGNQPQHF.

This clone was seen ten or more times. The genes are TRBV5-1 and TRBJ1-6; D is uncertain. Trimming took off 0 bases at V and 4 bases at J, with 11 bases between the two ends. Germline V CDR1 and CDR2: SGHRS, YFSETQ. The CDR3 spans 16 residues. The CDR3 DNA reads TGCGCCAGCAGCTTGGAAACGGGGAGGTATAATTCACCCCTCCACTTT. Residues: CASSLETGRYNSPLHF.

The rearrangement joins TRBV10-2 to TRBJ1-2, with 8 bases that match TRBD1. The trim removed 2 bases at V and 7 bases at J, leaving 15 bases unmatched. The germline V gene has CDR1 WSHSY and CDR2 SAAADI. The CDR3 contains 17 residues. Here the CDR3 reads CASSERSPDRTGSGYTF. The CDR3 DNA is TGCGCCAGCAGTGAGAGGTCCCCCGACCGGACAGGGAGTGGCTACACCTTC.

The rearrangement links TRBV5-5 to TRBJ2-7; 11 bases align to TRBD2. Germline lookup yields CDR1 SGHKS and CDR2 YYEKEE (reference sequence). This CDR3 spans 15 amino acids. J lost 2 bases, V lost 3 bases, and 4 bases had no gene match. CDR3 DNA: TGTGCCAGCAGCTGGGGGACTAGCGGAACCTACGAGCAGTACTTC. Residues: CASSWGTSGTYEQYF.

This sequence joins TRBV30 and TRBJ1-2, with 8 bases lining up with TRBD1. The CDR3 contains 14 residues. V gave up 2 bases and J gave up 3 bases; unmatched junction bases: 5. Per the germline V gene, CDR1 is GTSNPN and CDR2 is SVGIG (reference sequence). The CDR3 loop is CAWSYGTGDYGYTF. In nucleotides, the CDR3 is TGTGCCTGGAGTTATGGGACAGGAGACTATGGCTACACCTTC.